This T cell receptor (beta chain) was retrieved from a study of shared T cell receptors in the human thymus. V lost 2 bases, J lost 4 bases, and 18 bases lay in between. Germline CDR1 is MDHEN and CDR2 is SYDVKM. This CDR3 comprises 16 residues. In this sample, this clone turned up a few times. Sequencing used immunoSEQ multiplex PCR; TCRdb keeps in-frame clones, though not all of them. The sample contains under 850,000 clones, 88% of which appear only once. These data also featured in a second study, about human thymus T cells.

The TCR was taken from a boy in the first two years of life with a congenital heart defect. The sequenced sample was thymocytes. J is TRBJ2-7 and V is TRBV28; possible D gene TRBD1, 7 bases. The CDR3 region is CASSLPGGRGSYEQYF. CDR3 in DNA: TGTGCCAGCAGTTTACCCGGGGGCAGGGGGTCTTACGAGCAGTACTTC.